What follows is one TCR beta chain and its context. Its antigen target is currently unknown. No much larger clone exists at a distance of one base, and base qualities are not known. This record belongs to a study of T cells after posttransplantation cyclophosphamide (dated by TCRdb to the mid-2010s). Turning to the overall study: Using TRB sequencing, the study followed how the T cell repertoire reconstituted after myeloablative bone marrow transplantation in which posttransplantation cyclophosphamide served as GVHD prophylaxis. Samples from 35 PTCy-treated patients and some 16 related bone marrow donors of those patients were subjected to antigen receptor sequencing. Blood from every one of the 30 to 35 PTCy patients who had 1-year posttransplant specimens underwent TRB sequencing. TRB sequencing was also done on up to roughly 3 additional blood samples from 2 to 5.2 years after transplant in 3 patients, and on pretransplant blood from 4 patients. TRA and TRB clonality were tightly correlated in several samples, so subsequent TCR analyses focused on TRB only. Public TRB sequences were searched against a database of over 3,500 sequences associated with responses to pathogens, tumor antigens, self-antigens and alloantigens.

The germline ends are 19 bases apart after V is trimmed by 2 bases and J by 1 base. The germline V gene sets CDR1 to KGHSH and CDR2 to LQKENI. The CDR3 runs 18 amino acids, cysteine and phenylalanine included. Only the CDR3 DNA is retained, 54 bases long and in frame from the first base. Related bone marrow donors provided peripheral blood samples on the day of marrow donation. Peripheral blood and bone marrow mononuclear cells were isolated by Ficoll-Hypaque density centrifugation and were cryopreserved. What the study reported, not specific to this receptor: At 1-2 months, donor-recipient similarity was low but rose over the first year, and the later blood repertoires were often dominated by donor CD8+ memory clones. Across approximately 45 patients, TRB clonality was highly associated with recipient CMV seropositivity and CMV reactivation, and diversity in PTCy patients was similar to diversity in CNI/methotrexate controls. The TRB repertoires of T cells infiltrating skin or GI tract showed only limited overlap with the TRB repertoires of T cells in blood.

Genomic DNA was the input for TRB sequencing, which was run either with the immunoSEQ assay at survey resolution or with the hsTCRB kit. The authors' analysis ran thus. Initial read processing used immunoSEQ software, and repertoire analyses used the LymphoSeq R package. Clonality was computed as 1 minus normalized Shannon entropy; Gini coefficient was also calculated for each TRB dataset. Phenotypes of unsorted samples were inferred by mapping TRB sequences from sorted subsets of the recipient or donor onto unsorted samples of the same recipient. This immuneACCESS table, as held by TCRdb, lists in-frame sequences with V and J called but not all clones. Of the missing ones, under half trace to an unresolved V gene in checked studies; the others have no known cause. That table gives V, J and clone size, and the DNA gave D and trimming. In all, the sample holds tens of thousands of clones, and just over 90% of those were seen once. Together, the top ten hold 2.5% to 3% of the sample.

The source material was PBMCs. The V gene is TRBV18 and the J gene is TRBJ2-3; TRBD2 is a weak D gene call, 7 bases matching. The clonotype comes from a woman between 25 and 40 years old in good health and a related stem cell transplant donor. The CDR3 region reads CASSPGDRGAPRTDTQYF. Read as DNA, the sequence is TGTGCCAGCTCACCAGGAGATCGGGGGGCTCCCCGCACAGATACGCAGTATTTT.